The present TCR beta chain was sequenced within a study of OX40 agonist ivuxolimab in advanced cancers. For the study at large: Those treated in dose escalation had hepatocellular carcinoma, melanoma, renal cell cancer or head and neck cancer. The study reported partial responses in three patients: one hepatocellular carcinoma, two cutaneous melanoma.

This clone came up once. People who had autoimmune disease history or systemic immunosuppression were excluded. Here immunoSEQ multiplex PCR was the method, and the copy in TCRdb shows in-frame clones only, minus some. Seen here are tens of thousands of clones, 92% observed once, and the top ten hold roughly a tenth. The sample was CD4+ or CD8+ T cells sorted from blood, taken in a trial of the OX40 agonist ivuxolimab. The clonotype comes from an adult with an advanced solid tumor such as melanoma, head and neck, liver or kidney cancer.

The chain's CDR3 is CASSQGHEGLGYEQYF. In nucleotides, the CDR3 is TGCGCCAGCAGCCAAGGCCATGAGGGGTTAGGGTACGAGCAGTACTTC. J is TRBJ2-7 and V is TRBV4-3, with D perhaps matching TRBD1 or TRBD2 (5 bases each). This CDR3 has 16 amino acids. V dropped 1 base and J dropped 4 bases, with 17 bases sitting between them. In germline, CDR1 is LGHNA, CDR2 YSLEER.